This passage covers 24 T cell receptor beta chains from one sample sequenced in a study of graft-versus-host responses after intestinal transplantation. Method: immunoSEQ multiplex PCR; TCRdb's copy keeps in-frame clones and lacks some. The data show about 97,000 clones, roughly 90% seen once. Material: PBMCs, obtained about 440 days after intestinal transplant. These receptors were taken from a human patient who received an intestinal transplant, so some T cells may come from the graft donor.

The V gene is TRBV10-1, the J gene TRBJ1-6; 11 bases fit TRBD1. CDR1 and CDR2 (germline): WNHNN, SYGVQD (reference sequence). CDR3 size: 16 residues. Germline trimming cut 1 base from V and 7 bases from J; bases unmatched to any gene: 3. The CDR3 region has the DNA TGCGCCAGCAGTGAGTGTCGGGACAGGGGGAATTCACCCCTCCACTTT. Its protein is CASSECRDRGNSPLHF.

The CDR3 DNA reads as TGTGCCAGCAGCGTCGGGGGCTCCTACGAGCAGTACTTC. The encoded protein is CASSVGGSYEQYF. The J gene is TRBJ2-7, the V gene TRBV5-4, with D perhaps TRBD2 (6 bases). The germline V gene has CDR1 SGHNT and CDR2 YYREEE (reference sequence). The CDR3 is made up of 13 amino acids. Trimming took off 4 bases at V and 0 bases at J, with 8 bases between the two ends.

The rearrangement links TRBV6-5 to TRBJ2-7; D is unclear. Trimming took 2 bases from V and 2 from J, leaving 7 bases between them. Per germline, CDR1 MNHEY and CDR2 SVGAGI. The CDR3 length is 13 residues. The CDR3, as DNA: TGTGCCAGCAGTTACGACTTTGCCTACGAGCAGTACTTC. Its translation is CASSYDFAYEQYF.

The chain joins TRBV15 to TRBJ1-3; D unresolved. Per the germline V gene, CDR1 is LNHNV and CDR2 is YYDKDF (reference sequence). The length of the CDR3 is 14 residues. V lost 1 base, J lost 2 bases, and 6 bases lay in between. The CDR3 protein is CATSRAGPGNTIYF. DNA for the CDR3: TGTGCCACCAGCAGAGCGGGTCCTGGAAACACCATATATTTT.

The V call is TRBV5-1, the J call TRBJ2-1, with no clear D. V lost 2 bases and J lost 8, with 8 bases in between. Germline V gene lookup returns CDR1 SGHRS and CDR2 YFSETQ. The CDR3 length is 12 residues. CDR3 nucleotide sequence: TGCGCCAGCAGCTTAAATCCGGATGAGCAGTTCTTC. It encodes CASSLNPDEQFF.

The chain has TRBV11-3 and TRBJ2-3, with 11 bases aligning to TRBD1. Germline V gene lookup returns CDR1 SGHNT and CDR2 YENEEA. The CDR3 runs to 15 residues. J was trimmed by 7 bases and V by 5 bases; bases with no gene match: 8. The CDR3 sequence: CASSPGTGGRNTQYF. The CDR3 DNA follows: TGTGCCAGCAGCCCGGGGACAGGGGGTCGAAATACGCAGTATTTT.

This clone was observed a handful of times. The chain joins TRBV6-6 to TRBJ2-7; tentative D call: TRBD1 (7 bases). From germline, CDR1 is MNHNY and CDR2 SVGAGI (reference sequence). This CDR3 spans 15 amino acids. V was pared by 2 bases and J by 3 bases, with 14 bases between. Here the CDR3 reads CASSYGAGGHYEQYF. The CDR3 coding sequence is TGTGCCAGCAGTTACGGGGCAGGGGGGCACTACGAGCAGTACTTC.

This chain connects TRBV20-1 to TRBJ2-7, with D maybe TRBD2 (5 bases). The V and J ends lost 3 bases and 8 bases respectively, with 11 bases between them. The CDR3 totals 11 residues. CDR1 and CDR2 (germline): DFQATT, SNEGSKA (reference sequence). CDR3 region: CSARAGSQQYF. CDR3 nucleotide sequence: TGCAGTGCTAGGGCGGGTTCCCAGCAGTACTTC.

J is TRBJ2-7 and V is TRBV7-2; D is ambiguous. Germline CDR1 SGHTA, CDR2 FQGNSA. CDR3 length equals 13 residues. The germline V and J ends were trimmed by 5 bases and 4 bases, with 12 bases remaining between them. CDR3 DNA sequence: TGTGCCAGCAGCCCCCGACCCACTTACGAGCAGTACTTC. This sequence encodes CASSPRPTYEQYF.

The rearrangement links TRBV29-1 to TRBJ1-1, with D tentatively TRBD1 (5 bases). The germline V gene has CDR1 SQVTM and CDR2 ANQGSEA. V shed 6 bases and J shed 4 bases, with 15 bases lying between them. CDR3 size: 13 residues. The CDR3 reads CSVDQGRGTEAFF. The DNA of the CDR3 is TGCAGCGTGGACCAGGGTCGTGGCACTGAAGCTTTCTTT.

The chain has TRBV5-4 and TRBJ1-1, with a tentative D call TRBD1 (5 bases). The V gene lost 5 bases and the J gene lost 1 base, with 9 bases spanning the gap. Germline CDR1 reads SGHNT; CDR2 reads YYREEE (reference sequence). The CDR3 is 13 amino acids. In DNA, the CDR3 is TGTGCCAGCAGGAGTCAGGGGAACACTGAAGCTTTCTTT. Residues: CASRSQGNTEAFF.

This clone was found once. The chain has TRBV6-5 and TRBJ1-6; TRBD1 might be the D (5 bases). Germline CDR1 reads MNHEY; CDR2 reads SVGAGI. The V end was cut by 0 bases, the J end by 10 bases, with 13 bases between. The CDR3 totals 15 residues. The chain's CDR3 is CASSYSGGVDSPLHF. The DNA of the CDR3 is TGTGCCAGCAGTTACTCTGGGGGGGTCGACTCACCCCTCCACTTT.

The CDR3 region has the DNA TGTGCTAGTGGCCCCCGCCCCGAGCCAAACATTCAGTACTTC. This codes for CASGPRPEPNIQYF. The V call is TRBV12-5, the J call TRBJ2-4, with unresolved D. This CDR3 comprises 14 residues. Trimming removed 6 bases from V and 6 bases from J, with 15 bases in between. Germline V gene data show CDR1 as LGHNT and CDR2 as FRNRAP.

The rearrangement joins TRBV6-1 to TRBJ2-7; D is undetermined. The germline CDR1 and CDR2 sequences are MNHNS and SASEGT. The V end was cut by 0 bases, the J end by 4 bases, with 4 bases between. The CDR3 contains 12 residues. CDR3 DNA sequence: TGTGCCAGCAGTGAAGCTTCTTACGAGCAGTACTTC. Translating gives CASSEASYEQYF.

The rearrangement joins TRBV14 to TRBJ1-6; no definite D call. The CDR3 has 13 residues. The ends were cut back, 0 bases at V and 7 bases at J, with 4 bases in the middle. The germline V gene encodes CDR1 SGHDN and CDR2 FVKESK. The CDR3 sequence is CASSQDGNSPLHF. The DNA of the CDR3 is TGTGCCAGCAGCCAAGATGGGAATTCACCCCTCCACTTT.

The chain joins TRBV5-6 to TRBJ1-1; D ambiguous. V shed 1 base and J shed 1 base, with 20 bases lying between them. Germline loops: CDR1 SGHDT, CDR2 YYEEEE. The CDR3 runs 18 residues. The CDR3 sequence is CASSLSGYLPTKNTEAFF. The CDR3, as DNA: TGTGCCAGCAGCTTGTCTGGGTATCTCCCAACTAAGAACACTGAAGCTTTCTTT. The full variable domain, in which reference TRBV5-6 and TRBJ1-1 provide the parts outside the CDR3, is DAGVTQSPTHLIKTRGQQVTLRCSPKSGHDTVSWYQQALGQGPQFIFQYYEEEERQRGNFPDRFSGHQFPNYSSELNVNALLLGDSALYLCASSLSGYLPTKNTEAFFGQGTRLTVV.

The sample holds one count of this clone. CDR3 nucleotide sequence: TGTGCCAGCAGTAGAGGAGGACTGAACACTGAAGCTTTCTTT. Protein sequence: CASSRGGLNTEAFF. This sequence joins TRBV9 and TRBJ1-1; unclear D gene. This CDR3 spans 14 amino acids. With 5 bases removed from V and 0 bases from J, the gap between germline ends came to 11 bases. The germline gives CDR1 SGDLS, CDR2 YYNGEE.

The chain combines TRBV6-1 with TRBJ2-2; 9 bases match TRBD1. The CDR3 has 13 residues. V lost 8 bases to trimming and J lost 3 bases; unmatched junction nucleotides: 1. Germline CDR1 MNHNS, CDR2 SASEGT. The CDR3 DNA reads as TGTGCCAGCTGGACAGGGGACACCGGGGAGCTGTTTTTT. Translating gives CASWTGDTGELFF.

CDR3 in amino acids: CASSLIGEAYGYTF. Written as DNA, the CDR3 is TGTGCCAGCAGCTTAATCGGGGAAGCCTATGGCTACACCTTC. The gene calls are TRBV7-9 and TRBJ1-2; no definite D call. Between the trimmed V and J ends, which lost 2 bases and 4 bases, there was a span of 11 bases. This CDR3 is 14 amino acids long. Germline assignment: CDR1 SEHNR and CDR2 FQNEAQ (reference sequence).

Details on this clone: Other DNA sequences from this sample encode an identical CDR3 as well. The gene calls are TRBV10-3 and TRBJ2-6, with D perhaps TRBD1 (5 bases). Germline CDR1 ENHRY, CDR2 SYGVKD. The V end was cut by 3 bases, the J end by 3 bases, with 9 bases between. The CDR3 sequence is 15 residues long. This chain's CDR3 is CAISERGGGANVLTF. The CDR3 DNA reads as TGTGCCATCAGTGAAAGGGGTGGTGGGGCCAACGTCCTGACTTTC.

V gene TRBV5-1 combines with J gene TRBJ2-7; D may be TRBD1 or TRBD2 (6 bases each). Trimming took off 0 bases at V and 2 bases at J, with 12 bases between the two ends. The length of the CDR3 is 15 residues. Germline V gene data show CDR1 as SGHRS and CDR2 as YFSETQ. The CDR3 spells CASSLAVGGAYEQYF. For the CDR3, the DNA is TGCGCCAGCAGCTTGGCCGTCGGGGGCGCCTACGAGCAGTACTTC.

The chain has TRBV12-5 and TRBJ1-3, with no clear D. CDR3 length: 12 residues. V dropped 10 bases and J dropped 6 bases, with 13 bases sitting between them. Per germline, CDR1 LGHNT and CDR2 FRNRAP. In DNA form, the CDR3 reads TGTGCTACGAGGTCTCCCGAAAACACCATATATTTT. Translated, it gives CATRSPENTIYF.

The chain combines TRBV9 with TRBJ1-2; no definite D call. The CDR3 length is 15 residues. CDR1 and CDR2 from the germline V gene are SGDLS and YYNGEE. V lost 0 bases, J lost 1 base, and 10 bases lay in between. CDR3 DNA sequence: TGTGCCAGCAGCGTAGATGATGGGAGTAACTATGGCTACACCTTC. Translating it yields CASSVDDGSNYGYTF. Complete variable domain (other parts from reference TRBV9 and TRBJ1-2): DSGVTQTPKHLITATGQRVTLRCSPRSGDLSVYWYQQSLDQGLQFLIQYYNGEERAKGNILERFSAQQFPDLHSELNLSSLELGDSALYFCASSVDDGSNYGYTFGSGTRLTVV.

The chain has TRBV2 and TRBJ1-1; D not certain. The CDR3 sequence is 11 residues long. Germline CDR1 is SNHLY and CDR2 is FYNNEI. The V end lost 0 bases, the J end lost 13 bases, and 9 bases lay between the germline ends. CDR3 DNA: TGTGCCAGCAGTGAAGCGCTTGGAGGTTTCTTT. Translation: CASSEALGGFF. Looking up the rest from reference TRBV2 and TRBJ1-1 gives the full variable domain: EPEVTQTPSHQVTQMGQEVILRCVPISNHLYFYWYRQILGQKVEFLVSFYNNEISEKSEIFDDQFSVERPDGSNFTLKIRSTKLEDSAMYFCASSEALGGFFGQGTRLTVV.